The 24 T cell receptor beta chains listed next were all sequenced from one sample in a study of cytomegalovirus exposure and HLA in healthy donors. 60 Vbeta and 13 Jbeta primers were used in PCR. This table comes from immunoSEQ multiplex PCR, and its TCRdb copy is limited to in-frame clones, with some not included. The sample contains some 180,000 clones, around 73% of which appear only once. Sequenced: PBMCs. Source of these receptors: a woman younger than 45 in good health and CMV-seronegative.

CDR3: CASSSTGYGYTF. In nucleotides, the CDR3 is TGTGCCAGCAGCTCGACAGGGTACGGCTACACCTTC. This chain uses TRBV6-6 with TRBJ1-2, with 7 positions matching TRBD1. This CDR3 has 12 residues. Germline lookup yields CDR1 MNHNY and CDR2 SVGAGI (reference sequence). V trimming: 6 bases; J trimming: 8 bases; junction bases outside the gene matches: 6.

This sequence joins TRBV4-1 and TRBJ2-1, with D tentatively TRBD2 (6 bases). Germline V lookup: CDR1 MGHRA, CDR2 YSYEKL. There are 16 residues in the CDR3. V was pared by 4 bases and J by 2 bases, with 15 bases between. The CDR3: CASSPRSGDPYNEQFF. In DNA, the CDR3 is TGCGCCAGCAGCCCGCGATCGGGGGACCCCTACAATGAGCAGTTCTTC.

The chain uses TRBV9 and TRBJ1-4; 7 bases are a match to TRBD1. The germline CDR1 and CDR2 sequences are SGDLS and YYNGEE. Trimming removed 0 bases from V and 5 bases from J; junction bases left unmatched: 4. This CDR3 contains 15 residues. CDR3 DNA sequence: TGTGCCAGCAGCGTAGATCCAGGGGGGAATGAAAAACTGTTTTTT. Protein sequence: CASSVDPGGNEKLFF.

The chain uses TRBV7-9 and TRBJ2-3; TRBD2 matches at 7 bases. CDR1 is SEHNR and CDR2 is FQNEAQ in the germline V gene (reference sequence). Trimming at V came to 6 bases and at J to 0 bases, leaving 6 bases not matched to a gene. The CDR3 is 15 amino acids. The CDR3 bases are TGTGCCAGCAGGCGAGGACTAGTCAGCACAGATACGCAGTATTTT. Translation: CASRRGLVSTDTQYF. The variable domain in full, with the rest retrieved from reference TRBV7-9 and TRBJ2-3, is DTGVSQNPRHKITKRGQNVTFRCDPISEHNRLYWYRQTLGQGPEFLTYFQNEAQLEKSRLLSDRFSAERPKGSFSTLEIQRTEQGDSAMYLCASRRGLVSTDTQYFGPGTRLTVL.

The rearrangement uses TRBV5-1 and TRBJ2-1; D is perhaps TRBD1 (6 bases). CDR1 and CDR2 (germline): SGHRS, YFSETQ. The germline V and J ends were trimmed by 3 bases and 8 bases, with 15 bases remaining between them. This CDR3 comprises 14 residues. In nucleotides, the CDR3 is TGCGCCAGCAGCTCGCAGGGGCCGCCATATGAGCAGTTCTTC. Amino acids: CASSSQGPPYEQFF.

V is TRBV7-9 and J is TRBJ1-2, with TRBD1 matching over 10 bases. The CDR3 sequence is 14 residues long. Trimming at V came to 2 bases and at J to 8 bases, leaving 5 bases not matched to a gene. Germline V CDR1 and CDR2: SEHNR, FQNEAQ (reference sequence). CDR3 in amino acids: CASSLKTGGGGYTF. The CDR3 bases are TGTGCCAGCAGCTTAAAGACAGGGGGCGGCGGCTACACCTTC.

A single count supports this clone. CDR3 in amino acids: CASSPGLDFQETQYF. CDR3 DNA: TGCGCCAGCAGCCCGGGACTCGATTTTCAAGAGACCCAGTACTTC. V usage is TRBV5-1 and J usage is TRBJ2-5, with D possibly TRBD2 on 6 matching bases. From germline, CDR1 is SGHRS and CDR2 YFSETQ. The CDR3 consists of 15 residues. Trimming took 4 bases from V and 2 from J, leaving 15 bases between them.

The CDR3 sequence is CASSYGGYQPQHF. The CDR3 DNA is TGTGCCAGCAGTTACGGCGGATATCAGCCCCAGCATTTT. The J gene is TRBJ1-5, the V gene TRBV6-5; D call uncertain. Germline values: CDR1 MNHEY, CDR2 SVGAGI. V lost 2 bases, J lost 5 bases, and 7 bases lay in between. CDR3 length equals 13 residues.

The chain employs TRBV28 and TRBJ1-4; D might be TRBD1 (5 bases). The germline CDR1 and CDR2 sequences are MDHEN and SYDVKM. V was pared by 3 bases and J by 3 bases, with 11 bases between. This CDR3 is 15 amino acids long. CDR3 sequence reads: CASSLGGMANEKLFF. The CDR3 DNA reads TGTGCCAGCAGTTTGGGGGGAATGGCTAATGAAAAACTGTTTTTT.

V and J are TRBV10-3 and TRBJ2-3; D is unclear. The CDR3 is 14 residues long. Germline CDR1 ENHRY, CDR2 SYGVKD. The V end was cut by 2 bases, the J end by 6 bases, with 12 bases between. This CDR3 reads CAISEPGGGDTQYF. The CDR3 nucleotides are TGTGCCATCAGTGAGCCGGGTGGTGGGGATACGCAGTATTTT.

The count of this clone is one. The V and J genes are TRBV28 and TRBJ1-4; TRBD1 aligns across 9 bases. J gave up 7 bases and V 8 bases, and 5 bases lay outside the gene matches. This CDR3 has 13 amino acids. Germline CDR1 is MDHEN and CDR2 is SYDVKM. Here the CDR3 reads CASGQGLGEKLFF. CDR3 sequence (DNA): TGTGCCAGCGGACAGGGGTTGGGTGAAAAACTGTTTTTT.

J is TRBJ1-2 and V is TRBV6-1, with 10 nucleotides matching TRBD1. Germline lookup yields CDR1 MNHNS and CDR2 SASEGT. The ends lost 6 bases at V and 7 bases at J; junction bases unmatched: 5. The CDR3 consists of 13 residues. CDR3 nucleotide sequence: TGTGCCAGCAGAAGACAGGGGGCGAGTGGCTACACCTTC. This translates into CASRRQGASGYTF.

In regard to this clone: Different DNA sequences within this sample yield the same CDR3. This sequence joins TRBV19 and TRBJ1-6; possible D gene TRBD1, 5 bases. The CDR3 consists of 13 residues. Germline CDR1 reads LNHDA; CDR2 reads SQIVND (reference sequence). The V gene lost 5 bases and the J gene lost 10 bases, with 12 bases spanning the gap. CDR3 sequence reads: CASSVQGGSPLHF. The CDR3 DNA reads TGTGCCAGTAGTGTCCAGGGTGGGTCACCCCTCCACTTT.

This rearrangement joins TRBV27 to TRBJ1-2, with TRBD1 matching 7 bases. The CDR3 is 15 amino acids. Germline V gene data show CDR1 as MNHEY and CDR2 as SMNVEV (reference sequence). V dropped 2 bases and J dropped 4; count of bases not matched to a gene: 7. Written as DNA, the CDR3 is TGTGCCAGCAGTTTAAAGGGGGCTTGGAGCTATGGCTACACCTTC. This gives the protein CASSLKGAWSYGYTF.

The rearrangement links TRBV5-4 to TRBJ1-1, with D possibly matching TRBD1 (5 bases). Germline V gene data show CDR1 as SGHNT and CDR2 as YYREEE (reference sequence). Trimming left V 0 bases short and J 3 bases short, with 12 bases between. The CDR3 runs to 15 residues. The CDR3 is CASSLEQGVHTEAFF. The DNA for the CDR3 is TGTGCCAGCAGCTTGGAGCAGGGTGTCCACACTGAAGCTTTCTTT.

As to this clone: Additional DNA sequences in this sample encode the identical CDR3. The chain is built from TRBV15 and TRBJ2-1; TRBD2 agrees at 10 bases. J lost 5 bases, V lost 0 bases, and 1 base had no gene match. The V gene's germline CDR1 is LNHNV and CDR2 YYDKDF (reference sequence). This CDR3 spans 15 amino acids. As DNA, the CDR3 is TGTGCCACCAGCAGAGAGGGACTAGCGCACAATGAGCAGTTCTTC. Encoded protein: CATSREGLAHNEQFF.

Here the CDR3 reads CSVEVGRGYTF. The CDR3 DNA is TGCAGCGTTGAGGTGGGGCGTGGCTACACCTTC. V is TRBV29-1 and J is TRBJ1-2; possible D gene TRBD1, 5 bases. There are 11 residues in the CDR3. The germline V and J ends were trimmed by 3 bases and 7 bases, with 9 bases remaining between them. CDR1 SQVTM and CDR2 ANQGSEA come from the germline V gene.

The chain recombines TRBV27 with TRBJ1-2, with unresolved D. Germline lookup yields CDR1 MNHEY and CDR2 SMNVEV (reference sequence). The V gene lost 3 bases and the J gene lost 0 bases, with 11 bases spanning the gap. This CDR3 is built from 15 residues. The chain's CDR3 is CASSFSGGSNYGYTF. CDR3 nucleotides: TGTGCCAGCAGTTTTAGCGGAGGGTCTAACTATGGCTACACCTTC.

This clone was observed once. The chain joins TRBV6-1 to TRBJ1-2; 7 positions match TRBD1. CDR3 length: 14 residues. CDR1 MNHNS and CDR2 SASEGT come from the germline V gene. The J segment lost 2 bases and the V segment lost 8 bases, leaving 8 bases of the junction unmatched. CDR3 sequence: CASSPSTGNYGYTF. The CDR3 bases are TGTGCCAGCTCTCCTTCGACAGGGAACTATGGCTACACCTTC.

The chain combines TRBV27 with TRBJ1-4; D may be TRBD1 (5 bases). Trimming removed 0 bases from V and 8 bases from J, with 10 bases in between. This CDR3 spans 14 amino acids. Per germline, CDR1 MNHEY and CDR2 SMNVEV (reference sequence). The CDR3 loop reads CASSLSRASEKLFF. The DNA for the CDR3 is TGTGCCAGCAGTTTATCCAGGGCGAGCGAAAAACTGTTTTTT.

This chain joins TRBV29-1 and TRBJ1-1; D is undetermined. Between the trimmed V and J ends, which lost 7 bases and 2 bases, there was a span of 17 bases. CDR1 and CDR2 from the germline V gene are SQVTM and ANQGSEA. This CDR3 has 14 residues. CDR3 DNA: TGCAGCGCCGTGATGGGCAGGTTCAACACTGAAGCTTTCTTT. Translation gives CSAVMGRFNTEAFF.

This sequence joins TRBV6-1 and TRBJ2-7; 8 bases agree with TRBD1. J gave up 1 base and V 1 base, and 9 bases lay outside the gene matches. Germline values: CDR1 MNHNS, CDR2 SASEGT. There are 17 residues in the CDR3. CDR3 protein: CASSEGNDRGRSYEQYF. The CDR3 DNA reads TGTGCCAGCAGTGAAGGAAATGACAGGGGCAGATCCTACGAGCAGTACTTC.

This chain joins TRBV7-9 and TRBJ2-7; 9 bases agree with TRBD1. V lost 5 bases to trimming and J lost 3 bases; unmatched junction nucleotides: 8. CDR1 is SEHNR, CDR2 FQNEAQ, per germline (reference sequence). The CDR3 has 15 residues. The CDR3 spells CASSTSGTGLYEQYF. CDR3 DNA: TGTGCCAGCAGCACCTCCGGGACAGGGCTCTACGAGCAGTACTTC.

The genes are TRBV27 and TRBJ2-3; 8 nucleotides align to TRBD2. Looked up from germline, CDR1 is MNHEY and CDR2 is SMNVEV (reference sequence). V lost 0 bases and J lost 2; bases outside the gene matches: 7. There are 17 residues in the CDR3. For the CDR3, the DNA is TGTGCCAGCAGTTTATCGAGCGCACTAGCGGCCACAGATACGCAGTATTTT. As protein: CASSLSSALAATDTQYF.